Listed below are T cell receptor beta chains from one sample, sequenced in a study of blood T cell repertoires in COVID-19. Assay used: immunoSEQ multiplex PCR; TCRdb lists only in-frame clones, some missing. Of 150,000 to 200,000 clones listed, over 75% are singletons. The specimen was peripheral blood. The receptors stem from a human donor with active or convalescent COVID-19. The donor label of this sample is uncertain. CDR3s include the opening cysteine and the closing phenylalanine or tryptophan. Fields, in order: clone size, D gene, J gene, V gene, CDR3 DNA, CDR3 protein. The D gene is left open where the match is weak. For some rows the clone size is stated as once, few or many, or as a class when expanded; others skip it.

clone_size: .; d_call: .; j_call: TRBJ2-2; v_call: TRBV11-3; cdr3_nt: TGTGCCAGCAGCCCTTACAGGAACACCGGGGAGCTGTTTTTT; cdr3_aa: CASSPYRNTGELFF
clone_size: .; d_call: TRBD2; j_call: TRBJ2-3; v_call: TRBV29-1; cdr3_nt: TGCAGCGTTGAAGACCTAGCGGGGGGCCTGGGCACGCAGTATTTT; cdr3_aa: CSVEDLAGGLGTQYF
clone_size: .; d_call: TRBD2; j_call: TRBJ2-3; v_call: TRBV10-3; cdr3_nt: TGTGCCATCAGTGAGTTGGTAGCGGGGGGCACAGATACGCAGTATTTT; cdr3_aa: CAISELVAGGTDTQYF
clone_size: .; d_call: .; j_call: TRBJ2-7; v_call: TRBV30; cdr3_nt: TGTGCCTGGAGAAACCCTCTAAGCGGCCACACACTCTACGAGCAGTACTTC; cdr3_aa: CAWRNPLSGHTLYEQYF
clone_size: .; d_call: TRBD1; j_call: TRBJ2-3; v_call: TRBV27; cdr3_nt: TGTGCCAGCAGTCCCGGGACAGGGGTGTCAAATACGCAGTATTTT; cdr3_aa: CASSPGTGVSNTQYF
clone_size: .; d_call: .; j_call: TRBJ1-1; v_call: TRBV7-9; cdr3_nt: TGTGCCAGCAGCACTAACACTGAAGCTTTCTTT; cdr3_aa: CASSTNTEAFF
clone_size: many; d_call: .; j_call: TRBJ2-2; v_call: TRBV7-5; cdr3_nt: TGTGTCAGAAGCACCCCTAGCGGGGGGGCTTGTACCGGGGAGCTGTTTTTT; cdr3_aa: CVRSTPSGGACTGELFF
clone_size: .; d_call: TRBD2; j_call: TRBJ2-3; v_call: TRBV7-9; cdr3_nt: TGTGCCAGCTCACTAGCGGGGGGCACAGATACGCAGTATTTT; cdr3_aa: CASSLAGGTDTQYF
clone_size: .; d_call: TRBD2; j_call: TRBJ2-3; v_call: TRBV15; cdr3_nt: TGTGCCACCAGCGGTGGAGCGGGGACCACAGATACGCAGTATTTT; cdr3_aa: CATSGGAGTTDTQYF
clone_size: .; d_call: TRBD2; j_call: TRBJ2-3; v_call: TRBV13; cdr3_nt: TGTGCCAGCAGCTCCACCGGACTAGCGGGGGCCCCTAGCACAGATACGCAGTATTTT; cdr3_aa: CASSSTGLAGAPSTDTQYF
clone_size: once; d_call: TRBD1; j_call: TRBJ2-7; v_call: TRBV4-2; cdr3_nt: TGTGCCAGCAGCCAAGGAGAGGGACAGTTAACCTACGAGCAGTACTTC; cdr3_aa: CASSQGEGQLTYEQYF
clone_size: .; d_call: TRBD2; j_call: TRBJ2-7; v_call: TRBV11-1; cdr3_nt: TGTGCCAGCAGCTTGATGCACAGCGGGATGACTTACGAGCAGTACTTC; cdr3_aa: CASSLMHSGMTYEQYF
clone_size: once; d_call: TRBD2; j_call: TRBJ2-2; v_call: TRBV7-9; cdr3_nt: TGTGCCAGCAGGCCCACTAGCGGGGTCTTTACCGGGGAGCTGTTTTTT; cdr3_aa: CASRPTSGVFTGELFF
clone_size: .; d_call: .; j_call: TRBJ1-1; v_call: TRBV5-5; cdr3_nt: TGTGCCAGCAGCTCCCGGACGACAGACATGAACACTGAAGCTTTCTTT; cdr3_aa: CASSSRTTDMNTEAFF
clone_size: .; d_call: TRBD1; j_call: TRBJ1-1; v_call: TRBV4-3; cdr3_nt: TGCGCCAGCAGCCCTTCTTTGCAGGGGGTGTTCGCTGAAGCTTTCTTT; cdr3_aa: CASSPSLQGVFAEAFF
clone_size: .; d_call: TRBD1; j_call: TRBJ1-1; v_call: TRBV10-3; cdr3_nt: TGTGTCAATCTCGGACAGGGATTATTTGAAGCTTTCTTT; cdr3_aa: CVNLGQGLFEAFF
clone_size: .; d_call: .; j_call: TRBJ2-6; v_call: TRBV5-4; cdr3_nt: TGTGCCAGCAGCTTGGGCAGGGGTATAACTGGGGCCAACGTCCTGACTTTC; cdr3_aa: CASSLGRGITGANVLTF
clone_size: .; d_call: .; j_call: TRBJ2-1; v_call: TRBV6-2/TRBV6-3; cdr3_nt: TGTGCCAGCAGTTACGGAGTACCTAATGAGCAGTTCTTC; cdr3_aa: CASSYGVPNEQFF
clone_size: .; d_call: TRBD2; j_call: TRBJ2-7; v_call: TRBV6-1; cdr3_nt: TGTGCCAGCAGTGAAGGAGCGGGGTGGGATTTCTACGAGCAGTACTTC; cdr3_aa: CASSEGAGWDFYEQYF
clone_size: .; d_call: TRBD2; j_call: TRBJ2-2; v_call: TRBV3-1/TRBV3-2; cdr3_nt: TGTGCCAGCAGCCACCCTAGCGGGGGCTGGGGCACCGGGGAGCTGTTTTTT; cdr3_aa: CASSHPSGGWGTGELFF
clone_size: .; d_call: .; j_call: TRBJ2-3; v_call: TRBV27; cdr3_nt: TGTGCCAGCAGTTTATTAGGTGAGGATCAAGATACGCAGTATTTT; cdr3_aa: CASSLLGEDQDTQYF
clone_size: .; d_call: TRBD2; j_call: TRBJ2-1; v_call: TRBV19; cdr3_nt: TGTGCCAGTAGCAGAGGACTAGCGGCAATGGGGAATGAGCAGTTCTTC; cdr3_aa: CASSRGLAAMGNEQFF
clone_size: .; d_call: .; j_call: TRBJ2-2; v_call: TRBV18; cdr3_nt: TGTGCCAGCTCACCGGGCCTCGGAGGAACCGGGGAGCTGTTTTTT; cdr3_aa: CASSPGLGGTGELFF
clone_size: .; d_call: .; j_call: TRBJ2-1; v_call: TRBV27; cdr3_nt: TGTGCCAGCGGCAGGGGTATCAATGAGCAGTTCTTC; cdr3_aa: CASGRGINEQFF
clone_size: once; d_call: .; j_call: TRBJ1-2; v_call: TRBV12-3/TRBV12-4; cdr3_nt: TGTGCCAGCAGTTTAGAGGGGGGCTACACCTTC; cdr3_aa: CASSLEGGYTF
clone_size: .; d_call: TRBD2; j_call: TRBJ2-1; v_call: TRBV7-2; cdr3_nt: TGTGCCAGCAGCCAAGTGGCGGGGGACTACAATGAGCAGTTCTTC; cdr3_aa: CASSQVAGDYNEQFF
clone_size: few; d_call: TRBD1; j_call: TRBJ1-2; v_call: TRBV11-2; cdr3_nt: TGTGCCAGCAGCTTGATTCAGGGGGCGCTGGGTACATATGGCTACACCTTC; cdr3_aa: CASSLIQGALGTYGYTF
clone_size: .; d_call: .; j_call: TRBJ1-1; v_call: TRBV12-3/TRBV12-4; cdr3_nt: TGTGCCAGCAGTTCTGACGGGATCACTGAAGCTTTCTTT; cdr3_aa: CASSSDGITEAFF
clone_size: .; d_call: TRBD2; j_call: TRBJ2-1; v_call: TRBV30; cdr3_nt: TGTGCCTGGATTCGGCGGGGGGGATACAATGAGCAGTTCTTC; cdr3_aa: CAWIRRGGYNEQFF
clone_size: .; d_call: TRBD1; j_call: TRBJ2-1; v_call: TRBV28; cdr3_nt: TGTGCCAGCAGTGCCGGGACAGGGGGGGCCTACAATGAGCAGTTCTTC; cdr3_aa: CASSAGTGGAYNEQFF
clone_size: .; d_call: .; j_call: TRBJ2-7; v_call: TRBV12-3/TRBV12-4; cdr3_nt: TGTGCCAGCAGTTTCAGAGGAGTCAACGAGCAGTACTTC; cdr3_aa: CASSFRGVNEQYF
clone_size: .; d_call: .; j_call: TRBJ2-7; v_call: TRBV5-6; cdr3_nt: TGTGCCAGCAGCTTGGGACGGACAGCCTACGAGCAGTACTTC; cdr3_aa: CASSLGRTAYEQYF
clone_size: once; d_call: .; j_call: TRBJ2-3; v_call: TRBV19; cdr3_nt: TGTGCCAGTAGTATGGTAGGCGGGATTAGCACAGATACGCAGTATTTT; cdr3_aa: CASSMVGGISTDTQYF
clone_size: .; d_call: TRBD1; j_call: TRBJ2-7; v_call: TRBV30; cdr3_nt: TGTGCCTGGAGTGCCTGGACAGGGGGCTCCTACGAGCAGTACTTC; cdr3_aa: CAWSAWTGGSYEQYF
clone_size: few; d_call: TRBD1; j_call: TRBJ1-2; v_call: TRBV29-1; cdr3_nt: TGCAGCGCCTTACCGGGACAGACTAACTATGGCTACACCTTC; cdr3_aa: CSALPGQTNYGYTF
clone_size: .; d_call: .; j_call: TRBJ2-1; v_call: TRBV5-4; cdr3_nt: TGTGCCAGCAGCTATGGAGGGAGCTACAATGAGCAGTTCTTC; cdr3_aa: CASSYGGSYNEQFF
clone_size: .; d_call: .; j_call: TRBJ1-2; v_call: TRBV6-6; cdr3_nt: TGTGCCAGCGAACCCGGGTCTAACTATGGCTACACCTTC; cdr3_aa: CASEPGSNYGYTF
clone_size: .; d_call: .; j_call: TRBJ2-7; v_call: TRBV10-3; cdr3_nt: TGTGCCATCAGTGAGTCGAGATACGGGACAGCGGCGGGGGAGCAGTACTTC; cdr3_aa: CAISESRYGTAAGEQYF
clone_size: .; d_call: TRBD1; j_call: TRBJ1-4; v_call: TRBV9; cdr3_nt: TGTGCCAGCAGCGTAGGACAACGTCCGGGACAGGGGGCGTGGAGAAATGAAAAACTGTTTTTT; cdr3_aa: CASSVGQRPGQGAWRNEKLFF
clone_size: .; d_call: TRBD2; j_call: TRBJ2-5; v_call: TRBV2; cdr3_nt: TGTGCCAGCATAGGCGGGGGAAGGGAGACCCAGTACTTC; cdr3_aa: CASIGGGRETQYF
clone_size: once; d_call: TRBD2; j_call: TRBJ2-3; v_call: TRBV5-1; cdr3_nt: TGCGCCAGCAGCTTCGGCCGGACTAGCGGGGCCACAGATACGCAGTATTTT; cdr3_aa: CASSFGRTSGATDTQYF
clone_size: .; d_call: .; j_call: TRBJ2-5; v_call: TRBV2; cdr3_nt: TGTGCCAGCAACGCGGGGAGAGAGACCCAGTACTTC; cdr3_aa: CASNAGRETQYF